These 28 T cell receptor beta chains share one sample of origin, sequenced in a study of blood T cell repertoires in COVID-19. Produced via immunoSEQ multiplex PCR; TCRdb's table is partial and in-frame only. Among 230,000 or so clones, more than 85% were seen once, and the ten largest hold 1.5% to 2%. Specimen: peripheral blood. The receptors shown here come from a man aged 35 to 55 with active or convalescent COVID-19.

The chain recombines TRBV5-1 with TRBJ2-1; no clear D gene. V lost 0 bases to trimming and J lost 8 bases, with 9 bases between them. This CDR3 region has 13 residues. Germline V lookup: CDR1 SGHRS, CDR2 YFSETQ. CDR3 sequence reads: CASSLDGPYEQFF. For the CDR3, the DNA is TGCGCCAGCAGCTTGGATGGCCCATATGAGCAGTTCTTC.

The chain has TRBV7-2 and TRBJ1-2; 7 nucleotides match TRBD1. The CDR3 runs 15 residues. Germline CDR1 and CDR2: SGHTA and FQGNSA. V was pared by 1 base and J by 4 bases, with 6 bases of the junction left unmatched. The CDR3 here is CASSLVQGPAYGYTF. Written as DNA, the CDR3 is TGTGCCAGCAGCTTAGTACAGGGGCCTGCCTATGGCTACACCTTC.

The V and J genes are TRBV11-2 and TRBJ2-7, with 8 nucleotides matching TRBD1. V dropped 5 bases and J dropped 3; count of bases not matched to a gene: 9. From germline, CDR1 is SGHAT and CDR2 FQNNGV. The CDR3 has 15 amino acids. CDR3 sequence (DNA): TGTGCCAGCAGCGGGGTGACAGGGGCGAGCTACGAGCAGTACTTC. It is translated as CASSGVTGASYEQYF.

In DNA form, the CDR3 reads TGTGCCAGCAGTATCCGGGACAGCCTATCGACCTATAATTCACCCCTCCACTTT. This codes for CASSIRDSLSTYNSPLHF. The chain is built from TRBV13 and TRBJ1-6, with 7 bases matching TRBD1. Germline V gene data show CDR1 as PRHDT and CDR2 as FYEKMQ (reference sequence). The CDR3 extends over 18 amino acids. V shed 6 bases and J 2 bases; nucleotides not matched to a gene: 13.

The V gene is TRBV4-1, the J gene TRBJ2-5; D is possibly TRBD2 (7 bases). The length of the CDR3 is 17 residues. V lost 2 bases to trimming and J lost 4 bases, with 20 bases between them. Germline V lookup: CDR1 MGHRA, CDR2 YSYEKL. The CDR3: CASSQYPGGRGAETQYF. For the CDR3, the DNA is TGCGCCAGCAGCCAATATCCGGGGGGCCGCGGGGCAGAGACCCAGTACTTC.

The rearrangement joins TRBV13 to TRBJ1-1; no definite D call. V was pared by 5 bases and J by 1 base, with 8 bases between. Germline assignment: CDR1 PRHDT and CDR2 FYEKMQ (reference sequence). The CDR3 covers 13 residues. CDR3 amino acids: CASSPNGNTEAFF. The CDR3 region has the DNA TGTGCCAGCAGCCCTAATGGGAACACTGAAGCTTTCTTT.

The V call is TRBV2, the J call TRBJ2-1; TRBD1 agrees at 8 bases. This CDR3 region has 14 residues. Per the germline V gene, CDR1 is SNHLY and CDR2 is FYNNEI. V trimming: 7 bases; J trimming: 3 bases; junction bases outside the gene matches: 5. Here the CDR3 DNA reads TGTGCCAGCACTGAGGGACAGGACTACAATGAGCAGTTCTTC. Translating it yields CASTEGQDYNEQFF.

The gene calls are TRBV5-1 and TRBJ2-4, with a possible D match to TRBD1 (5 bases). CDR1 is SGHRS, CDR2 YFSETQ, per germline. This CDR3 is 19 amino acids long. Trimming removed 0 bases at V and 0 bases at J, with 19 bases between. The CDR3 DNA reads as TGCGCCAGCAGCTTGGAAGGATTGGGGCTGCTACTAGCCAAAAACATTCAGTACTTC. It is translated as CASSLEGLGLLLAKNIQYF.

This chain uses TRBV4-2 with TRBJ1-4; D is ambiguous. The CDR3 loop spans 14 amino acids. CDR1 is LGHNA, CDR2 YNFKEQ, per germline. Trimming took 2 bases from V and 7 from J, leaving 11 bases between them. In DNA, the CDR3 is TGTGCCAGCAGCCAACTCCCGTTCTTTGAAAAACTGTTTTTT. This translates into CASSQLPFFEKLFF.

The DNA of the CDR3 is TGTGCCAGTAGTATAGATGTGGCAGTCAATCAGCCCCAGCATTTT. Translating gives CASSIDVAVNQPQHF. The rearrangement links TRBV19 to TRBJ1-5, with unresolved D. Germline values: CDR1 LNHDA, CDR2 SQIVND (reference sequence). The CDR3 extends over 15 amino acids. Deletions cut 0 bases from V and 3 bases from J, with 9 bases between.

V is TRBV11-2 and J is TRBJ1-1, with a tentative D call TRBD1 (5 bases). Germline V gene lookup returns CDR1 SGHAT and CDR2 FQNNGV. This CDR3 is 15 amino acids long. Trimming cost V 4 bases and J 2 bases, with 14 bases left between them. The CDR3 here is CASSSKRGRNTEAFF. The CDR3 DNA is TGTGCCAGCAGCTCCAAAAGGGGCAGAAACACTGAAGCTTTCTTT.

V usage is TRBV7-9 and J usage is TRBJ2-1, with D perhaps TRBD2 (6 bases). CDR3 length equals 15 residues. Germline V CDR1 and CDR2: SEHNR, FQNEAQ (reference sequence). The V and J ends lost 6 bases and 3 bases respectively, with 15 bases between them. The CDR3: CASSREYGGYNEQFF. For the CDR3, the DNA is TGTGCCAGCAGTCGGGAGTATGGCGGCTACAATGAGCAGTTCTTC.

The chain joins TRBV5-1 to TRBJ1-1, with D maybe TRBD1 (5 bases). The CDR3 totals 15 residues. V was cut by 2 bases and J by 1 base, with 12 bases left in between. The germline V gene has CDR1 SGHRS and CDR2 YFSETQ. CDR3 DNA: TGCGCCAGCAGCTTCCCAGACAGACCGAACACTGAAGCTTTCTTT. Residues: CASSFPDRPNTEAFF. The full variable domain, with the rest looked up from reference TRBV5-1 and TRBJ1-1, is KAGVTQTPRYLIKTRGQQVTLSCSPISGHRSVSWYQQTPGQGLQFLFEYFSETQRNKGNFPGRFSGRQFSNSRSEMNVSTLELGDSALYLCASSFPDRPNTEAFFGQGTRLTVV.

The V call is TRBV24-1, the J call TRBJ1-1; a weak D match, TRBD1 (5 bases). Germline CDR1 and CDR2: KGHDR and SFDVKD. Trimming shortened V by 1 base and J by 6 bases, and 11 bases separated the two germline ends. CDR3 size: 14 residues. This CDR3 reads CATSDFQGRAEAFF. As DNA, the CDR3 is TGTGCCACCAGTGATTTCCAGGGAAGGGCTGAAGCTTTCTTT.

The rearrangement links TRBV19 to TRBJ1-1; D call uncertain. The CDR3 is made up of 14 amino acids. Germline CDR1 reads LNHDA; CDR2 reads SQIVND (reference sequence). The V end lost 5 bases, the J end lost 0 bases, and 10 bases lay between the germline ends. The CDR3 reads CASSQDRMNTEAFF. Written as DNA, the CDR3 is TGTGCCAGTAGTCAAGATAGAATGAACACTGAAGCTTTCTTT.

The chain employs TRBV7-9 and TRBJ1-4; 7 bases line up with TRBD1. The CDR3 has 15 amino acids. J was trimmed by 6 bases and V by 1 base; bases with no gene match: 5. From germline, CDR1 is SEHNR and CDR2 FQNEAQ (reference sequence). CDR3 protein: CASSLGGQGDEKLFF. The CDR3 nucleotides read TGTGCCAGCAGCTTAGGAGGTCAGGGGGATGAAAAACTGTTTTTT.

The chain combines TRBV5-6 with TRBJ1-5; 7 nucleotides align to TRBD1. V trimming: 4 bases; J trimming: 7 bases; junction bases outside the gene matches: 5. CDR3 size: 13 residues. The germline CDR1 and CDR2 sequences are SGHDT and YYEEEE. DNA of the CDR3: TGTGCCAGCAGCGACGGACAGGTCCAGCCCCAGCATTTT. As protein: CASSDGQVQPQHF.

The V gene is TRBV5-6, the J gene TRBJ1-2; 7 bases match TRBD1. V shed 1 base, J shed 8 bases, and the junction held 8 bases outside the gene matches. This CDR3 contains 14 residues. Germline CDR1 and CDR2: SGHDT and YYEEEE. CDR3 in amino acids: CASSLYRGGGGYTF. DNA of the CDR3: TGTGCCAGCAGCTTGTACAGGGGAGGTGGGGGCTACACCTTC.

The chain joins TRBV29-1 to TRBJ1-1; TRBD1 agrees at 8 bases. Unmatched junction bases numbered 4, after V lost 6 bases and J lost 1 base. CDR1 and CDR2 (germline): SQVTM, ANQGSEA. This CDR3 comprises 13 residues. DNA of the CDR3: TGCAGCGTCCCCGGGACAGGGAACACTGAAGCTTTCTTT. Residues: CSVPGTGNTEAFF.

Only one count was recorded for this clone. The chain has TRBV2 and TRBJ1-5; D gene ambiguous. There are 15 residues in the CDR3. Germline lookup yields CDR1 SNHLY and CDR2 FYNNEI. The germline V and J ends were trimmed by 4 bases and 7 bases, with 17 bases remaining between them. The CDR3 spells CASSVNRGGAQPQHF. The CDR3 nucleotides read TGTGCCAGCAGTGTTAATCGGGGAGGTGCCCAGCCCCAGCATTTT. Variable domain in full (rest from reference TRBV2 and TRBJ1-5): EPEVTQTPSHQVTQMGQEVILRCVPISNHLYFYWYRQILGQKVEFLVSFYNNEISEKSEIFDDQFSVERPDGSNFTLKIRSTKLEDSAMYFCASSVNRGGAQPQHFGDGTRLSIL.

Written as DNA, the CDR3 is TGCGCCAGCAGCTTGGGGGACAGCCGCTACAATGAGCAGTTCTTC. Its translation: CASSLGDSRYNEQFF. The chain recombines TRBV5-1 with TRBJ2-1; 7 bases match TRBD1. This CDR3 spans 15 amino acids. CDR1 is SGHRS, CDR2 YFSETQ, per germline. The V gene end was trimmed by 0 bases and the J gene end by 3 bases; junction bases not matched to a gene: 3.

As for this clone: The same CDR3 can be traced to other DNA sequences in this sample. The chain uses TRBV6-1 and TRBJ1-5; the D gene is possibly TRBD1 (6 bases). The CDR3 is 15 amino acids. From germline, CDR1 is MNHNS and CDR2 SASEGT. Trimming shortened V by 3 bases and J by 0 bases, and 9 bases separated the two germline ends. In DNA, the CDR3 is TGTGCCAGCAGTGACAACAGGGCTAGCAATCAGCCCCAGCATTTT. Amino acid sequence: CASSDNRASNQPQHF.

This sequence joins TRBV2 and TRBJ1-4, with 9 bases identical to TRBD1. This CDR3 is built from 14 residues. Germline V gene data show CDR1 as SNHLY and CDR2 as FYNNEI. V lost 7 bases to trimming and J lost 7 bases; unmatched junction nucleotides: 7. The CDR3 DNA follows: TGTGCCAGCACCCCGGGACAGGGTTTTGAAAAACTGTTTTTT. Its protein is CASTPGQGFEKLFF. The full variable domain, in which reference TRBV2 and TRBJ1-4 provide the parts outside the CDR3, is EPEVTQTPSHQVTQMGQEVILRCVPISNHLYFYWYRQILGQKVEFLVSFYNNEISEKSEIFDDQFSVERPDGSNFTLKIRSTKLEDSAMYFCASTPGQGFEKLFFGSGTQLSVL.

V is TRBV5-1 and J is TRBJ1-2; D not certain. Per germline, CDR1 SGHRS and CDR2 YFSETQ. Trimming pared 0 bases from V and 8 bases from J, leaving 11 bases between. This CDR3 has 13 amino acids. This CDR3 reads CASSLDGVGGYTF. The DNA of the CDR3 is TGCGCCAGCAGCTTGGACGGGGTGGGAGGCTACACCTTC.

The genes are TRBV14 and TRBJ1-3; D gene ambiguous. Per germline, CDR1 SGHDN and CDR2 FVKESK. V lost 4 bases and J lost 2, with 6 bases in between. The CDR3 length is 13 residues. Here the CDR3 DNA reads TGTGCCAGCAGCCGGCAGGCTGGAAACACCATATATTTT. This sequence encodes CASSRQAGNTIYF.

The genes are TRBV4-2 and TRBJ2-7, with D maybe TRBD1 (6 bases). Per germline, CDR1 LGHNA and CDR2 YNFKEQ. This CDR3 comprises 15 residues. V gave up 0 bases and J gave up 5 bases, with 14 bases separating them. The CDR3: CASSQETGVYHEQYF. CDR3 nucleotides: TGTGCCAGCAGCCAAGAGACAGGCGTTTATCACGAGCAGTACTTC.

This clone was counted between two and nine times. The chain has TRBV28 and TRBJ1-2; D possibly corresponds to TRBD1 (5 bases). This CDR3 contains 15 residues. Trimming took 7 bases from V and 2 from J, leaving 17 bases between them. The germline V gene has CDR1 MDHEN and CDR2 SYDVKM. CDR3 sequence: CASNSIQTANYGYTF. As DNA, the CDR3 is TGTGCCAGCAACTCAATTCAGACAGCCAACTATGGCTACACCTTC.

The gene calls are TRBV2 and TRBJ2-5, with TRBD1 identical over 7 bases. With 4 bases clipped from V and 1 base from J, the junction kept 6 bases outside the gene matches. This CDR3 spans 15 amino acids. From germline, CDR1 is SNHLY and CDR2 FYNNEI. CDR3: CASSVQQGSQETQYF. DNA of the CDR3: TGTGCCAGCAGTGTACAACAGGGGTCCCAAGAGACCCAGTACTTC. Using reference TRBV2 and TRBJ2-5 for the parts outside the CDR3, the full variable domain is EPEVTQTPSHQVTQMGQEVILRCVPISNHLYFYWYRQILGQKVEFLVSFYNNEISEKSEIFDDQFSVERPDGSNFTLKIRSTKLEDSAMYFCASSVQQGSQETQYFGPGTRLLVL.